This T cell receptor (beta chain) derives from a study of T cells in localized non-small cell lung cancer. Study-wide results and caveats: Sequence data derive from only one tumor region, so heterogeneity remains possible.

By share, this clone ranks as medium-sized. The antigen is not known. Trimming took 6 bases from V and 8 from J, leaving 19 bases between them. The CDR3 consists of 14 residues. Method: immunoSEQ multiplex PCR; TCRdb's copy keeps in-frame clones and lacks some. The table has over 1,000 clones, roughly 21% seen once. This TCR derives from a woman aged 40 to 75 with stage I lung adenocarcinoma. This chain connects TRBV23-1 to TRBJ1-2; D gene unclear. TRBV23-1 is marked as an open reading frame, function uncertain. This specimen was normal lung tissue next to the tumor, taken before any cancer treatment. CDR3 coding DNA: TGCGCCAGCAGCCAAGATTTCGGGGAATCGGGCTACACCTTC. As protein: CASSQDFGESGYTF.